A selection of T cell receptor beta chains follows, all from one sample in a study of blood T cell repertoires in COVID-19. The table came from immunoSEQ multiplex PCR; TCRdb's copy has only in-frame clones and leaves some out. The sample holds 30,000 to 35,000 clones, around 87% seen once. Sequencing used peripheral blood. The receptors here all came from a human donor in a cohort sampled during active COVID-19. Both conserved end residues are part of each CDR3. The D gene is left open where the match is weak. Not every row has a clone size; where given, it reads once, few, many or a size class.

j_gene: TRBJ1-5; abundance: few; d_gene: .; v_gene: TRBV18; CDR3nt: TGTGCCAGCTCACCAGGCAGGGATCAGCCCCAGCATTTT; CDR3aa: CASSPGRDQPQHF
j_gene: TRBJ1-1; abundance: .; d_gene: .; v_gene: TRBV18; CDR3nt: TGTGCCAGCTCACAGGGGAAGAACACTGAAGCTTTCTTT; CDR3aa: CASSQGKNTEAFF
j_gene: TRBJ2-1; abundance: .; d_gene: TRBD2; v_gene: TRBV24-1; CDR3nt: TGTGCCACCAGTGATACTAGCGGGGGGTTGTCCTACAATGAGCAGTTCTTC; CDR3aa: CATSDTSGGLSYNEQFF
j_gene: TRBJ1-2; abundance: once; d_gene: .; v_gene: TRBV20-1; CDR3nt: TGCAGTGCTAGTTTATTCCAGGAATCTAACTATGGCTACACCTTC; CDR3aa: CSASLFQESNYGYTF
j_gene: TRBJ2-7; abundance: .; d_gene: .; v_gene: TRBV7-2; CDR3nt: TGTGCCAGCAGCTCGTCCCCAGAATACGAGCAGTACTTC; CDR3aa: CASSSSPEYEQYF
j_gene: TRBJ2-3; abundance: .; d_gene: TRBD2; v_gene: TRBV7-6; CDR3nt: TGTGCCAGCAGCTTAGTGACTAGCGGGCTACCCACAGATACGCAGTATTTT; CDR3aa: CASSLVTSGLPTDTQYF
j_gene: TRBJ2-1; abundance: .; d_gene: TRBD1; v_gene: TRBV10-3; CDR3nt: TGTGCCATCAGCCTAGACAGGGCCTCCTACAATGAGCAGTTCTTC; CDR3aa: CAISLDRASYNEQFF
j_gene: TRBJ2-1; abundance: few; d_gene: .; v_gene: TRBV19; CDR3nt: TGTGCCAGTAGTAGACTAGTCCAGGTCGATGAGCAGTTCTTC; CDR3aa: CASSRLVQVDEQFF
j_gene: TRBJ2-5; abundance: .; d_gene: .; v_gene: TRBV10-3; CDR3nt: TGTGCCATCGGGAGTGAAGAGACCCAGTACTTC; CDR3aa: CAIGSEETQYF
j_gene: TRBJ2-5; abundance: .; d_gene: TRBD1; v_gene: TRBV28; CDR3nt: TGTGCCAGCAGTCCCTCAGGACAGGGGTACGTAGAGACCCAGTACTTC; CDR3aa: CASSPSGQGYVETQYF
j_gene: TRBJ2-7; abundance: .; d_gene: .; v_gene: TRBV2; CDR3nt: TGTGCCAGCAGGGTCTACGACGAGCAGTACTTC; CDR3aa: CASRVYDEQYF
j_gene: TRBJ1-3; abundance: .; d_gene: .; v_gene: TRBV27; CDR3nt: TGTGCCAGCAGTTTCTCAGGGGCTGGAAACACCATATATTTT; CDR3aa: CASSFSGAGNTIYF
j_gene: TRBJ1-1; abundance: .; d_gene: TRBD1; v_gene: TRBV12-5; CDR3nt: TGTGCTAGTGGTTTGGTACAGGGGGACACTGAAGCTTTCTTT; CDR3aa: CASGLVQGDTEAFF
j_gene: TRBJ2-5; abundance: .; d_gene: .; v_gene: TRBV6-5; CDR3nt: TGTGCCAGCAGCGGACTCAGCTCGGAGACCCAGTACTTC; CDR3aa: CASSGLSSETQYF
j_gene: TRBJ1-1; abundance: .; d_gene: TRBD1; v_gene: TRBV6-4; CDR3nt: TGTGCCAGCAGTTTGGACAGGGGAGGTACTGAAGCTTTCTTT; CDR3aa: CASSLDRGGTEAFF
j_gene: TRBJ2-3; abundance: .; d_gene: .; v_gene: TRBV19; CDR3nt: TGTGCCAGTAGTCTGGGGGGGCGGTATACAGATACGCAGTATTTT; CDR3aa: CASSLGGRYTDTQYF
j_gene: TRBJ2-7; abundance: few; d_gene: TRBD2; v_gene: TRBV2; CDR3nt: TGTGCCAGCAGTGAATCTAGCGGGGCCTCCTACGAGCAGTACTTC; CDR3aa: CASSESSGASYEQYF
j_gene: TRBJ1-1; abundance: .; d_gene: .; v_gene: TRBV6-6; CDR3nt: TGTGCCAGCAGTCGGGACACCGAGAACACTGAAGCTTTCTTT; CDR3aa: CASSRDTENTEAFF
j_gene: TRBJ1-4; abundance: .; d_gene: TRBD1; v_gene: TRBV4-1; CDR3nt: TGCGCCAGCAGCCAGGGGCCGGGACAGGGGGATGAAAAACTGTTTTTT; CDR3aa: CASSQGPGQGDEKLFF
j_gene: TRBJ1-2; abundance: .; d_gene: .; v_gene: TRBV19; CDR3nt: TGTGCCACCCTCTTTGACAGTGTTGATGGCTACACCTTC; CDR3aa: CATLFDSVDGYTF
j_gene: TRBJ2-1; abundance: once; d_gene: TRBD2; v_gene: TRBV5-1; CDR3nt: TGCGCCAGCAGCATTTCCGGGACTATTAGTGAGCAGTTCTTC; CDR3aa: CASSISGTISEQFF
j_gene: TRBJ1-4; abundance: .; d_gene: TRBD1; v_gene: TRBV28; CDR3nt: TGTGCCAGCAGTTTATCGAAGACAGGGGGAGGCCAAAAACTGTTTTTT; CDR3aa: CASSLSKTGGGQKLFF
j_gene: TRBJ2-5; abundance: .; d_gene: TRBD1; v_gene: TRBV7-8; CDR3nt: TGTGCCAGCAGCCCCAGGGGGCTTGGGGAGACCCAGTACTTC; CDR3aa: CASSPRGLGETQYF
j_gene: TRBJ1-3; abundance: once; d_gene: .; v_gene: TRBV5-1; CDR3nt: TGCGCCAGCAGCACCGGGACTGGCGGAAACACCATATATTTT; CDR3aa: CASSTGTGGNTIYF
j_gene: TRBJ1-5; abundance: .; d_gene: TRBD1; v_gene: TRBV27; CDR3nt: TGTGCCAGCAGTACCGGGACAGGGAGACGCAATCAGCCCCAGCATTTT; CDR3aa: CASSTGTGRRNQPQHF
j_gene: TRBJ1-6; abundance: .; d_gene: .; v_gene: TRBV27; CDR3nt: TGTGCCAGCAGTTCACAGGGTGTTGGTTCACCCCTCCACTTT; CDR3aa: CASSSQGVGSPLHF
j_gene: TRBJ2-4; abundance: .; d_gene: .; v_gene: TRBV4-2; CDR3nt: TGTGCCAGCAGCCAAGATCTCGGTAGCCCCTTCATTCAGTACTTC; CDR3aa: CASSQDLGSPFIQYF
j_gene: TRBJ2-3; abundance: .; d_gene: .; v_gene: TRBV27; CDR3nt: TGTGCCAGCAGTTTTATCTCCGGGACTGGCACAGATACGCAGTATTTT; CDR3aa: CASSFISGTGTDTQYF
j_gene: TRBJ1-6; abundance: .; d_gene: TRBD1; v_gene: TRBV3-1/TRBV3-2; CDR3nt: TGTGCCAGCAGCCAGCCGGGACAGGGGAACAGACCCCTCCACTTT; CDR3aa: CASSQPGQGNRPLHF